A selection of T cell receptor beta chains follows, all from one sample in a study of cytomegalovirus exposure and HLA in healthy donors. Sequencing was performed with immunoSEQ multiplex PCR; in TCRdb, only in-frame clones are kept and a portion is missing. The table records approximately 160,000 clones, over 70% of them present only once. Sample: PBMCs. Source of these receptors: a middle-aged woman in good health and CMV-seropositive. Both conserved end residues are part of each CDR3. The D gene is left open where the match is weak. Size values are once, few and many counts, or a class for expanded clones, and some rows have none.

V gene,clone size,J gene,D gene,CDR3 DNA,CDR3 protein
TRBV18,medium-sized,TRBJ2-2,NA,TGTGCCAGCTCGCTCGGACAAAACACCGGGGAGCTGTTTTTT,CASSLGQNTGELFF
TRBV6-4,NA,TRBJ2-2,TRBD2,TGTGCCAGCAGTCCCGGGGGGTCCTTCGGGGAGCTGTTTTTT,CASSPGGSFGELFF
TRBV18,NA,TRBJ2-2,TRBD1,TGTGCCAGCTCACCACTTACAGGGGGCGAAACCGGGGAGCTGTTTTTT,CASSPLTGGETGELFF
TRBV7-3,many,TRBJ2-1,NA,TGTGCCAGCAGCTGGGGGCCAGACAATGAGCAGTTCTTC,CASSWGPDNEQFF
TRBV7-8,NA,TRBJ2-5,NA,TGTGCCAGCAGCTCGCGGGACCCTCAAGAGACCCAGTACTTC,CASSSRDPQETQYF
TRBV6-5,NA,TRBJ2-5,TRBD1,TGTGCCAGCAGTTACCAAGACAGGGGAGGCAAAGAGACCCAGTACTTC,CASSYQDRGGKETQYF
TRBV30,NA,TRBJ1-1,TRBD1,TGTGCCTGGAGAAGGACAGGCGGCGTAGCTTTCTTT,CAWRRTGGVAFF
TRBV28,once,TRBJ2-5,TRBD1,TGTGCCAGCAGGACAGGGGGCTCTGAGACCCAGTACTTC,CASRTGGSETQYF
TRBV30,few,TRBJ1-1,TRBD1,TGTGCCTGGAGTGCGGACAGGGCCACTGAAGCTTTCTTT,CAWSADRATEAFF
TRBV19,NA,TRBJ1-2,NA,TGTGCCAGTAGTATTTCTCGCGGGCATGGCTACACCTTC,CASSISRGHGYTF
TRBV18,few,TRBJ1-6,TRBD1,TGTGCCAGCTCACGGGACAGGCCCGGGTCCTATAATTCACCCCTCCACTTT,CASSRDRPGSYNSPLHF
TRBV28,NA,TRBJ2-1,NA,TGTGCCAGCAGTTCCGCGGGGTGGGAAGCTAATGAGCAGTTCTTC,CASSSAGWEANEQFF
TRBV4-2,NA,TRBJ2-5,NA,TGTGCCAGCAGTCCCGATGGGGGGGCGGGGCGCCAAGAGACCCAGTACTTC,CASSPDGGAGRQETQYF
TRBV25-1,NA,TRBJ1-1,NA,TGTGCCAGCATATCCGGCGGAAACACTGAAGCTTTCTTT,CASISGGNTEAFF
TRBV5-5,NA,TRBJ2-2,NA,TGTGCCAGCAGCTTTGGGGGGGCCGCCGGGGAGCTGTTTTTT,CASSFGGAAGELFF
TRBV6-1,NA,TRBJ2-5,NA,TGTGCCAGCAGAGGAGGGGACAGCCACCAAGAGACCCAGTACTTC,CASRGGDSHQETQYF
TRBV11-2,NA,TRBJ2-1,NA,TGTGCATCCCGGGACGGGGGGCTTAACAATGAGCAGTTCTTC,CASRDGGLNNEQFF
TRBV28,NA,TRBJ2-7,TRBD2,TGTGCCACCTCTCCCGGGGGGGCCACCTACGAGCAGTACTTC,CATSPGGATYEQYF
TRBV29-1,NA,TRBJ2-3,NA,TGCAGCGTCCTGGAGGGCACAGATACGCAGTATTTT,CSVLEGTDTQYF
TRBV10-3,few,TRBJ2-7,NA,TGTGCCATCAGTGAGTCCCCCCGGCAGGGGTCCGAGCAGTACTTC,CAISESPRQGSEQYF
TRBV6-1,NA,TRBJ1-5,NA,TGTGCCAGCAGTGAAGCAATAGGACTACGTAATCAGCCCCAGCATTTT,CASSEAIGLRNQPQHF
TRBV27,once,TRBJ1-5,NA,TGTGCCAGCAGACCCGGTGCTGCCAATCAGCCCCAGCATTTT,CASRPGAANQPQHF
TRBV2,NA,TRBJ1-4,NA,TGTGCCAGCAAGTCGGACACAAAAAAACTGTTTTTT,CASKSDTKKLFF
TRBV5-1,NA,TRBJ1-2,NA,TGCGCCAGCAGCTCTTCAGGGTCGGGGGACTATGGCTACACCTTC,CASSSSGSGDYGYTF
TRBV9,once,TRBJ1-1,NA,TGTGCCAGCAGCGACCGGGAGAATAGAACTGAAGCTTTCTTT,CASSDRENRTEAFF
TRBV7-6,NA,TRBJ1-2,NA,TGTGCCAGCAGCCGAAGGGGGGGAAACTATGGCTACACCTTC,CASSRRGGNYGYTF
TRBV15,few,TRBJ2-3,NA,TGTGCCACCAGCAGAGATGGTGGACAAGGCACAGATACGCAGTATTTT,CATSRDGGQGTDTQYF
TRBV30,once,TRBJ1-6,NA,TGTGCCTGGAGCCTCGGGGGTAATTCACCCCTCCACTTT,CAWSLGGNSPLHF
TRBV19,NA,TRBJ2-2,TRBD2,TGTGCCAGTAGAAGAGCGGGGGGGATTTTTAACACCGGGGAGCTGTTTTTT,CASRRAGGIFNTGELFF
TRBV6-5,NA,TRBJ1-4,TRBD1,TGTGCCAGCAGCGGCACCCCGGGACAGGATGAAAAACTGTTTTTT,CASSGTPGQDEKLFF
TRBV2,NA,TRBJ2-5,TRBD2,TGTGCCAGCAGTCGTAGCGGGTTTGGAGAGACCCAGTACTTC,CASSRSGFGETQYF
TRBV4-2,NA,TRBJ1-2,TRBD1,TGTGCCAGCAGCCAAGAACGGTCAGGGGGCGCAAATGGCTACACCTTC,CASSQERSGGANGYTF
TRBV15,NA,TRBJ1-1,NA,TGTGCCACCAGCAGGATGCTTAGCACTGAAGCTTTCTTT,CATSRMLSTEAFF
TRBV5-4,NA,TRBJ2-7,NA,TGTGCCAGCAGCTTGGCGGGACAAAACGAGCAGTACTTC,CASSLAGQNEQYF
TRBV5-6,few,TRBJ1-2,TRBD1,TGTGCCAGCAGCTTGGGGGACAGGGCCTATGGCTACACCTTC,CASSLGDRAYGYTF
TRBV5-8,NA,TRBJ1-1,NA,TGTGCCAGCAGAACGGGGGTGGGGAGGAACACTGAAGCTTTCTTT,CASRTGVGRNTEAFF
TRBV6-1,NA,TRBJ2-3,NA,TGTGCCAGCAGCTTGGGAGGTTCCACAGATACGCAGTATTTT,CASSLGGSTDTQYF
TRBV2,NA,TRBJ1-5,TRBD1,TGTGCCAGCAGTGAAAGGGGGCTATATGAGCCCCAGCATTTT,CASSERGLYEPQHF
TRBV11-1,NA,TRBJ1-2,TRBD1,TGTGCCAGCAGCAGCAGGGGGTTAGGCTACACCTTC,CASSSRGLGYTF
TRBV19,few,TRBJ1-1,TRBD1,TGTGCCAGTAGTGCAAGACCGGGACAGATTATGAACACTGAAGCTTTCTTT,CASSARPGQIMNTEAFF
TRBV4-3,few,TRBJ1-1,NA,TGCGCCAGCAGCCAAGATCGCGGGGGCCCTGAAGCTTTCTTT,CASSQDRGGPEAFF
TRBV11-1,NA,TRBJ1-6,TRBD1,TGTGCCAGCAGCGTGACAGGGGGCAATTCACCCCTCCACTTT,CASSVTGGNSPLHF
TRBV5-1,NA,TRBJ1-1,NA,TGCGCCAGCAGGCGGGACGTAACCGCCGAAGCTTTCTTT,CASRRDVTAEAFF
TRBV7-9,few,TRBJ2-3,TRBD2,TGTGCCAGCAGCCTTGGGACTAGCGGTTTAAGCACAGATACGCAGTATTTT,CASSLGTSGLSTDTQYF
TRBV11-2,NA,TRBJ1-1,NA,TGTGCCAGCAGCTTATCACAGGGTGTAACTGAAGCTTTCTTT,CASSLSQGVTEAFF
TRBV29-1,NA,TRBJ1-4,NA,TGCAGCGTTGCGAGGGTGTACGGTGAAAAACTGTTTTTT,CSVARVYGEKLFF
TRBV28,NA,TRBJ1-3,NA,TGTGCCAGCAGTTTCCTTCGGGGTGCTGGAAACACCATATATTTT,CASSFLRGAGNTIYF
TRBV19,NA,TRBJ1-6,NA,TGTGCCAGTATCGCGGGGACGGGGAGTAATTCACCCCTCCACTTT,CASIAGTGSNSPLHF
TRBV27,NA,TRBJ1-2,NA,TGTGCCAGCAGTACGACAGGACAGCTCGGCTACACCTTC,CASSTTGQLGYTF
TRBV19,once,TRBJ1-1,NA,TGTGCCAGTACCCAGTTACAGGGGAACACTGAAGCTTTCTTT,CASTQLQGNTEAFF
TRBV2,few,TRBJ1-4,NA,TGTGCCAGCAGTGAAGCGCACCAGGGCCGGGAAAAACTGTTTTTT,CASSEAHQGREKLFF
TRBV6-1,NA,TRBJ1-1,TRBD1,TGTGCCAGCAGTGCTACTCTTTATAGGGACAGCAAACGGAACACTGAAGCTTTCTTT,CASSATLYRDSKRNTEAFF
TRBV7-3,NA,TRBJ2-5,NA,TGTGCCAGCAGCTTAACTGAGCGAGAGACCCAGTACTTC,CASSLTERETQYF
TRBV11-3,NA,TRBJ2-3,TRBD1,TGTGCCAGCAGCACAGGGGGAGATACGCAGTATTTT,CASSTGGDTQYF